The 27 T cell receptor beta chains presented below share a single source sample, sequenced in a study of regulatory T cells in long-lasting Graves disease. Combining iRepertoire HTBI primers with Arm-PCR of CDR3 regions, the authors built TCR beta libraries. One entry per CDR3 protein, called by TCRdb with MiXCR from the multiplex PCR reads. The sample includes fewer than 450,000 distinct CDR3 sequences, approximately 15% seen only once; the top ten take about 8%. The sample's time point: newly diagnosed GD, antithyroid drugs for less than 3 months. Following extraction of RNA from PBMCs, that RNA was used to make the TCR library. In addition, the sample was reused for a study of T cells in Graves' hyperthyroidism and ophthalmopathy.

Sample: peripheral blood mononuclear cells (PBMCs), taken at new diagnosis, from a patient treated with antithyroid drugs. The source is a woman between 35 and 50 years old with Graves disease.

This clonotype was recorded only once. A far larger clone is one nucleotide away, so this likely arose from a read error. This chain joins TRBV11-3 and TRBJ2-7; D is possibly TRBD2 (6 bases). This CDR3 has 14 residues. CDR1 is SGHNT, CDR2 YENEEA, per germline. CDR3 coding DNA: TGTGCCAGCAGCCAAGCCCTCGCGCGGGACGAGCAGTGCTTC. It specifies CASSQALARDEQCF.

About this clonotype itself: A read error may explain this, as a much larger clone is one base away. The rearrangement links TRBV11-2 to TRBJ2-7; D not certain. The CDR3 length is 11 residues. Germline-derived CDR1 and CDR2 are SGHAT and FQNNGV. The ends were cut back, 5 bases at V and 9 bases at J, with 11 bases in the middle. The CDR3 region is CASSPFDGQYF. As DNA, the CDR3 is TGTGCCAGCAGCCCTTTTGACGGGCAGTACTTC.

As concerns this clonotype: A much bigger clone sits one base away, suggesting this may be a read error. The J gene is TRBJ2-1, the V gene TRBV11-2; possibly TRBD2 for D (5 bases). V lost 5 bases and J 6 bases, leaving 14 bases between the germline ends. CDR1 and CDR2 from the germline V gene are SGHAT and FQNNGV. CDR3 length equals 14 residues. CDR3 nucleotides: TGTGCCAGCAGCCCCGAGACTGGAGGCAATGAGCAGTTCTTC. It codes for CASSPETGGNEQFF.

In regard to this clonotype: The conserved phenylalanine or tryptophan is not found at the CDR3 terminus, so this likely reflects a read error. The chain links TRBV28 to TRBJ2-7; D is perhaps TRBD2 (6 bases). Germline-derived CDR1 and CDR2 are MDHEN and SYDVKM. Between the trimmed V and J ends, which lost 7 bases and 2 bases, there was a span of 18 bases. The CDR3 contains 15 residues. For the CDR3, the DNA is TGTGCCAGCACCTCTTCGACCGGGAGCCCCTACGAGCAGTACTCG. Translated, it gives CASTSSTGSPYEQYS.

This clonotype was recorded at least ten times. The CDR3 DNA reads as TGTGCCAGCGGGGCGGGAGTCCAAGAGACCCAGTACTTC. This gives the protein CASGAGVQETQYF. The V gene is TRBV28, the J gene TRBJ2-5; 7 bases map to TRBD2. The CDR3 extends over 13 amino acids. V lost 8 bases and J lost 1; bases outside the gene matches: 4. The V gene's germline CDR1 is MDHEN and CDR2 SYDVKM.

This clonotype was seen repeatedly, ten times or more. V is TRBV12-5 and J is TRBJ2-1; a weak D match, TRBD1 (6 bases). The ends were cut back, 5 bases at V and 4 bases at J, with 9 bases in the middle. The germline V gene has CDR1 LGHNT and CDR2 FRNRAP. The CDR3 extends over 13 amino acids. The chain's CDR3 is CASGPGQYNEQFF. The CDR3 DNA is TGTGCTAGTGGTCCTGGACAGTACAATGAGCAGTTCTTC. The full variable domain, its missing parts supplied by reference TRBV12-5 and TRBJ2-1, is DARVTQTPRHKVTEMGQEVTMRCQPILGHNTVFWYRQTMMQGLELLAYFRNRAPLDDSGMPKDRFSAEMPDATLATLKIQPSEPRDSAVYFCASGPGQYNEQFFGPGTRLTVL.

This clonotype was counted between two and nine times. This rearrangement joins TRBV19 to TRBJ2-7; D is perhaps TRBD2 (6 bases). V was cut by 4 bases and J by 3 bases, with 16 bases left in between. Germline CDR1 reads LNHDA; CDR2 reads SQIVND (reference sequence). This CDR3 has 15 residues. The CDR3 nucleotides are TGTGCCAGTAGTACGGCGACATGGGGGGACTACGAGCAGTACTTC. This translates into CASSTATWGDYEQYF.

In its sample, this clonotype was seen a few times. The V and J genes are TRBV20-1 and TRBJ1-5; maybe TRBD1 (5 bases). V was cut by 7 bases and J by 3 bases, with 16 bases left in between. CDR3 length: 14 amino acids. Germline CDR1 is DFQATT and CDR2 is SNEGSKA (reference sequence). In nucleotides, the CDR3 is TGCAGTGGGTTTAGCGGGGGGTCCAATCAGCCCCAGCATTTT. Its translation: CSGFSGGSNQPQHF.

This rearrangement joins TRBV5-1 to TRBJ2-1; 12 bases map to TRBD2. Germline-derived CDR1 and CDR2 are SGHRS and YFSETQ. The ends lost 3 bases at V and 5 bases at J; junction bases unmatched: 0. The CDR3 extends over 14 amino acids. CDR3 protein: CASSWTSGNNEQFF. For the CDR3, the DNA is TGCGCCAGCAGCTGGACTAGCGGGAACAATGAGCAGTTCTTC. The whole variable domain, filled in from reference TRBV5-1 and TRBJ2-1, reads KAGVTQTPRYLIKTRGQQVTLSCSPISGHRSVSWYQQTPGQGLQFLFEYFSETQRNKGNFPGRFSGRQFSNSRSEMNVSTLELGDSALYLCASSWTSGNNEQFFGPGTRLTVL.

Many counts were recorded for this clonotype. This chain links TRBV10-3 with TRBJ2-1, with 11 bases matching TRBD2. CDR1 is ENHRY and CDR2 is SYGVKD in the germline V gene. The CDR3 loop spans 14 amino acids. After removal of 4 bases from V and 5 bases from J, the junction contained 1 base not matched to a gene. In DNA, the CDR3 is TGTGCCATCAGTGTTAGCGGGGGGGACAATGAGCAGTTCTTC. Its translation: CAISVSGGDNEQFF.

This clonotype was seen at least ten times. The J gene is TRBJ1-1, the V gene TRBV27; D not resolved. V shed 3 bases and J shed 6 bases, with 8 bases lying between them. The germline V gene has CDR1 MNHEY and CDR2 SMNVEV (reference sequence). The CDR3 covers 12 residues. CDR3 nucleotides: TGTGCCAGCAGTTTTTACGGTGCTGAAGCTTTCTTT. Protein sequence: CASSFYGAEAFF.

This clonotype was found many times. This rearrangement joins TRBV9 to TRBJ2-7, with D perhaps matching TRBD1 or TRBD2 (5 bases each). CDR3 size: 16 residues. CDR1 SGDLS and CDR2 YYNGEE come from the germline V gene. V gave up 5 bases and J gave up 7 bases, with 25 bases separating them. The CDR3 spells CASSPSSGTAEGEQYF. CDR3 in DNA: TGTGCCAGCAGTCCGAGTTCCGGGACGGCTGAGGGTGAGCAGTACTTC.

About this clonotype itself: A far larger clone is one nucleotide away, so this likely arose from a read error. This rearrangement joins TRBV12-3 or TRBV12-4 to TRBJ2-5, with 8 bases fitting TRBD2. CDR3 size: 15 residues. Trimming cost V 6 bases and J 11 bases; bases outside gene matches: 17. The CDR3 protein is CASRVAGGDYNEQYF. CDR3 nucleotides: TGTGCCAGCAGGGTGGCGGGAGGAGACTACAATGAGCAGTACTTC.

In this sample, this clonotype turned up many times. This rearrangement joins TRBV11-3 to TRBJ2-1; D unresolved. The CDR3 is 15 amino acids. Trimming shortened V by 0 bases and J by 4 bases, and 10 bases separated the two germline ends. Germline V gives CDR1 SGHNT, CDR2 YENEEA. The CDR3 here is CASSLEHGVYNEQFF. CDR3 bases: TGTGCCAGCAGCTTAGAACACGGAGTTTACAATGAGCAGTTCTTC.

This clonotype has just a few counts. The V and J genes are TRBV20-1 and TRBJ2-3; 8 bases fit TRBD1. In germline, CDR1 is DFQATT, CDR2 SNEGSKA (reference sequence). The CDR3 is 15 amino acids. After removal of 3 bases from V and 4 bases from J, the junction contained 9 bases not matched to a gene. The CDR3 nucleotides read TGCAGTGCTAGTCGTGACAGGGGTATATCAGATACGCAGTATTTT. Translating it yields CSASRDRGISDTQYF.

This clonotype was detected many times. This chain uses TRBV12-3 or TRBV12-4 with TRBJ2-7, with no clear D. The CDR3 consists of 12 residues. V dropped 6 bases and J dropped 6 bases, with 12 bases sitting between them. This CDR3 reads CASSPTGGEQYF. CDR3 DNA: TGTGCCAGCAGCCCCACGGGTGGCGAGCAGTACTTC.

In this sample, this clonotype turned up many times. This rearrangement joins TRBV28 to TRBJ1-1; D gene uncertain. Germline lookup yields CDR1 MDHEN and CDR2 SYDVKM. Trimming shortened V by 8 bases and J by 4 bases, and 11 bases separated the two germline ends. CDR3 length: 12 amino acids. Written as DNA, the CDR3 is TGTGCCAGCCTCGGGCTGGGCACTGAAGCTTTCTTT. Amino acid sequence: CASLGLGTEAFF.

This clonotype was counted a few times. The chain employs TRBV5-1 and TRBJ2-3; TRBD2 aligns across 12 bases. Germline V CDR1 and CDR2: SGHRS, YFSETQ. The CDR3 contains 15 residues. V lost 5 bases, J lost 5 bases, and 6 bases stayed unmatched. CDR3 in DNA: TGCGCCAGCAGGAAACTAGCGGGAGGAGTAGATACGCAGTATTTT. This translates into CASRKLAGGVDTQYF.

In this sample, this clonotype turned up many times. The rearrangement uses TRBV7-3 and TRBJ2-7, with D maybe TRBD1 (6 bases). CDR3 length: 14 amino acids. The germline V and J ends were trimmed by 5 bases and 3 bases, with 14 bases remaining between them. Germline V lookup: CDR1 SGHTA, CDR2 FQGTGA. This CDR3 is CASSLAGVDYEQYF. As DNA, the CDR3 is TGTGCCAGCAGCCTAGCAGGGGTAGACTACGAGCAGTACTTC.

This clonotype was found many times. The chain couples TRBV18 to TRBJ2-7, with TRBD1 as a possible D gene (6 bases). CDR1 is KGHSH, CDR2 LQKENI, per germline. V shed 3 bases and J shed 4 bases, with 13 bases lying between them. The CDR3 has 14 residues. This CDR3 reads CASSPAQGAYEQYF. CDR3 in DNA: TGTGCCAGCTCACCGGCACAGGGAGCGTACGAGCAGTACTTC.

With regard to this clonotype: The limits of the CDR3 on the DNA are not certain, so only TCRdb's listed CDR3 is given. J is TRBJ2-2 and V is TRBV7-2; the D call TRBD1 from the table was never checked on the DNA. The germline gives CDR1 SGHTA, CDR2 FQGNSA. From its first to its last residue, the CDR3 has 17 amino acids. This CDR3 is CASSLVPGGALSGSCFF.

This clonotype was observed many times. V usage is TRBV18 and J usage is TRBJ2-3, with 13 positions matching TRBD2. Germline V lookup: CDR1 KGHSH, CDR2 LQKENI. The V gene end was trimmed by 8 bases and the J gene end by 3 bases; junction bases not matched to a gene: 11. The CDR3 is made up of 17 amino acids. The CDR3 bases are TGTGCCAGCAGCCCATGGACTAGCGGGAGCGGAACAGATACGCAGTATTTT. The encoded protein is CASSPWTSGSGTDTQYF. Full variable domain (missing parts from reference TRBV18 and TRBJ2-3): NAGVMQNPRHLVRRRGQEARLRCSPMKGHSHVYWYRQLPEEGLKFMVYLQKENIIDESGMPKERFSAEFPKEGPSILRIQQVVRGDSAAYFCASSPWTSGSGTDTQYFGPGTRLTVL.

This clonotype was observed a few times. This may stem from a read error, because a much larger clone lies one nucleotide away. The chain has TRBV28 and TRBJ1-1, with D perhaps matching TRBD1 (5 bases). V lost 6 bases, J lost 7 bases, and 12 bases lay in between. Per the germline V gene, CDR1 is MDHEN and CDR2 is SYDVKM. The CDR3 is made up of 12 amino acids. CDR3 in DNA: TGTGCCAGCAGCAGACAGCTCATTGAAGCTTTCTTT. Translation gives CASSRQLIEAFF.

This clonotype was detected many times. The chain combines TRBV28 with TRBJ1-2; D might be TRBD1 (6 bases). Per the germline V gene, CDR1 is MDHEN and CDR2 is SYDVKM. Between the trimmed V and J ends, which lost 6 bases and 3 bases, there was a span of 14 bases. The CDR3 sequence is 14 residues long. As DNA, the CDR3 is TGTGCCAGCAGACTAGGGACACTCGACTATGGCTACACCTTC. It encodes CASRLGTLDYGYTF.

This clonotype was counted between two and nine times. V and J are TRBV9 and TRBJ2-5; the D is unclear. From germline, CDR1 is SGDLS and CDR2 YYNGEE. The germline V and J ends were trimmed by 4 bases and 4 bases, with 11 bases remaining between them. The CDR3 sequence is 13 residues long. The CDR3 DNA is TGTGCCAGCAGCTCCAACACGGGAGAGACCCAGTACTTC. This encodes CASSSNTGETQYF. The variable domain in full, completed from reference TRBV9 and TRBJ2-5, reads DSGVTQTPKHLITATGQRVTLRCSPRSGDLSVYWYQQSLDQGLQFLIQYYNGEERAKGNILERFSAQQFPDLHSELNLSSLELGDSALYFCASSSNTGETQYFGPGTRLLVL.

The J gene is TRBJ1-5, the V gene TRBV6-9; no definite D call. V was pared by 3 bases and J by 5 bases, with 17 bases between. CDR1 is MNHGY and CDR2 is SVAAGI in the germline V gene. The length of the CDR3 is 16 residues. The CDR3 nucleotides are TGTGCCAGCAGTTACGGGCAACAGTTGAGAGATCAGCCCCAGCATTTT. Translating gives CASSYGQQLRDQPQHF.

This clonotype has more than one count but fewer than ten. The rearrangement joins TRBV10-3 to TRBJ2-1; 14 positions agree with TRBD2. The CDR3 has 17 amino acids. Germline CDR1 is ENHRY and CDR2 is SYGVKD. The J segment lost 8 bases and the V segment lost 0 bases, leaving 6 bases of the junction unmatched. The CDR3 loop is CAISESLGLAGADEQFF. The CDR3 DNA reads as TGTGCCATCAGTGAGTCTTTGGGACTAGCGGGAGCGGATGAGCAGTTCTTC.